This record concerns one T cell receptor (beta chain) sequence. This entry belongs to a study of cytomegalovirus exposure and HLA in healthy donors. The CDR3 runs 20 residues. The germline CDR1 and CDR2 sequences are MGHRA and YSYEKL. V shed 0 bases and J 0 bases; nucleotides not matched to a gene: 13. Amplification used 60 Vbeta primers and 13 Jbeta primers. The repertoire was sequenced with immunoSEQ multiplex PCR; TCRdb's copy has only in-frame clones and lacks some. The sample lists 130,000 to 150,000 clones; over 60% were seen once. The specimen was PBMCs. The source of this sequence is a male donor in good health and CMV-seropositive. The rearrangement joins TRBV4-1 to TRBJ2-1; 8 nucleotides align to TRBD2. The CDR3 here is CASSQDLAGGLLSSYNEQFF. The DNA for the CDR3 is TGCGCCAGCAGCCAAGATTTGGCGGGGGGCCTACTCAGCTCCTACAATGAGCAGTTCTTC.